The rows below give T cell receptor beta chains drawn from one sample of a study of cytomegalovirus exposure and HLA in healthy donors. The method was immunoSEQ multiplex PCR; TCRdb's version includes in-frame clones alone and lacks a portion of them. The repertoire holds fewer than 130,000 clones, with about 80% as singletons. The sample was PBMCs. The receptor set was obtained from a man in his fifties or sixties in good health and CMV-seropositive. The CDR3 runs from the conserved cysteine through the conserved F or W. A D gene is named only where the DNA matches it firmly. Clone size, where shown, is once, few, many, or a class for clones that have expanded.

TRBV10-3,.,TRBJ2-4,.,CAISDGDRAKNIQYF,TGTGCCATCAGTGACGGCGACAGGGCCAAAAACATTCAGTACTTC
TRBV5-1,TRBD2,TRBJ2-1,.,CASSSYPGGGYEQFF,TGCGCCAGCAGCTCCTACCCGGGGGGAGGGTATGAGCAGTTCTTC
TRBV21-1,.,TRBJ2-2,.,CASSKGGGVSGELFF,TGTGCCAGCAGCAAAGGGGGAGGGGTGAGCGGGGAGCTGTTTTTT
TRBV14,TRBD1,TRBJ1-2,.,CASSQLGTGAYGYTF,TGTGCCAGCAGCCAACTCGGGACAGGGGCCTATGGCTACACCTTC
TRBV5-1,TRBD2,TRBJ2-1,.,CASSPRGTSGRPSSYNEQFF,TGCGCCAGCAGCCCCCGTGGGACTAGCGGGAGGCCGAGCTCCTACAATGAGCAGTTCTTC
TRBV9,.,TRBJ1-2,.,CASSVGGRSYGYTF,TGTGCCAGCAGCGTAGGAGGGCGGAGCTATGGCTACACCTTC
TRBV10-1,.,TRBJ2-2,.,CASRAGNTGELFF,TGCGCCAGCAGGGCAGGGAACACCGGGGAGCTGTTTTTT
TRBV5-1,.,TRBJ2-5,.,CASSLGAGNTEAQYF,TGCGCCAGCAGCTTGGGGGCGGGGAACACGGAGGCCCAGTACTTC
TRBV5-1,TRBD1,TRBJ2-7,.,CASSLGTGSSYEQYF,TGCGCCAGCAGCTTGGGGACAGGTAGCTCCTACGAGCAGTACTTC
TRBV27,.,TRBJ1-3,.,CASSSLNQGSGNTIYF,TGTGCCAGCAGTTCCCTTAATCAGGGCTCTGGAAACACCATATATTTT
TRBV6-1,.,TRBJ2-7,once,CASSGPLGVYEQYF,TGTGCCAGCAGTGGCCCCCTCGGAGTCTACGAGCAGTACTTC
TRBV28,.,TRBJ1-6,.,CASRDDSNSPLHF,TGTGCCAGCAGAGATGACAGCAATTCACCCCTCCACTTT